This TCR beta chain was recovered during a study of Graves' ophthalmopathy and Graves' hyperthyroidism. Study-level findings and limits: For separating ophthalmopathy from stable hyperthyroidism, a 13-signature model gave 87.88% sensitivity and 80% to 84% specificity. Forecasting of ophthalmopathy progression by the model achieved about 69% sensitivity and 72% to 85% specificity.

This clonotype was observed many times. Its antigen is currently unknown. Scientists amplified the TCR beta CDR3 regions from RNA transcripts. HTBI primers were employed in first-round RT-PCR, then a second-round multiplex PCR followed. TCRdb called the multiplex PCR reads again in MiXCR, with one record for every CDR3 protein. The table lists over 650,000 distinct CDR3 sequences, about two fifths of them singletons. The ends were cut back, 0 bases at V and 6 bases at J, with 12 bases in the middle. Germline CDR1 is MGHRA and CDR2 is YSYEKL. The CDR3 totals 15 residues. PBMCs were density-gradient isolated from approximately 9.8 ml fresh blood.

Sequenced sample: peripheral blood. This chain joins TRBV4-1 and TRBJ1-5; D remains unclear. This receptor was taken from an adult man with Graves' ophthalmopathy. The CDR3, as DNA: TGCGCCAGCAGCCAAGATCGGCGTTCCTCTCAGCCCCAGCATTTT. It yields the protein CASSQDRRSSQPQHF.